This T cell receptor (beta chain) came from a study of beta chain features in type 1 diabetes. Every isolated RNA sample was fully reverse transcribed, so sequencing captured expressed TCRB transcripts. Produced via immunoSEQ multiplex PCR; TCRdb's table is partial and in-frame only. The sample has roughly 180,000 clones, approximately 13% seen once. Germline CDR1 is MDHEN and CDR2 is SYDVKM. V gave up 8 bases and J gave up 5 bases; unmatched junction bases: 6. The CDR3 runs 14 residues. The sample holds a few counts of this clone. Sequencing used central memory CD4+ T cells from blood. This chain uses TRBV28 with TRBJ2-5, with 12 bases identical to TRBD1. This sequence was found in a woman aged 18-29 years in good health. The CDR3 coding sequence is TGTGCCAGCGGGACAGGGGGCTTCTTGGAGACCCAGTACTTC. Translated: CASGTGGFLETQYF.